Listed here are 22 T cell receptor beta chains from one sample, sequenced in a study of blood T cell repertoires in COVID-19. Profiled with immunoSEQ multiplex PCR; TCRdb holds only in-frame clones, not every one. The data hold roughly 120,000 clones, with more than 70% observed a single time. The sample was peripheral blood. Receptor source: a woman aged 55-75 years with COVID-19, enrolled during active disease.

The J gene is TRBJ1-5, the V gene TRBV5-1, with D tentatively TRBD1 (5 bases). The V end was cut by 0 bases, the J end by 8 bases, with 18 bases between. Germline values: CDR1 SGHRS, CDR2 YFSETQ. The CDR3 is 16 residues long. The CDR3 spells CASSLAGRGGGEPQHF. The CDR3 region has the DNA TGCGCCAGCAGCTTGGCAGGCAGAGGCGGGGGGGAGCCCCAGCATTTT.

The chain carries TRBV30 and TRBJ2-3; 8 bases fit TRBD2. The CDR3 runs 14 residues. With 3 bases clipped from V and 2 bases from J, the junction kept 4 bases outside the gene matches. Germline lookup yields CDR1 GTSNPN and CDR2 SVGIG (reference sequence). The CDR3 sequence is CAWRRGGPTDTQYF. The CDR3, as DNA: TGTGCCTGGAGGCGCGGGGGGCCCACAGATACGCAGTATTTT.

This clone turned up a few times. This rearrangement joins TRBV5-1 to TRBJ2-5; TRBD1 matches 8 bases. The CDR3 is 13 residues long. Germline trimming cut 4 bases from V and 4 bases from J; bases unmatched to any gene: 3. Germline V CDR1 and CDR2: SGHRS, YFSETQ. CDR3 sequence (DNA): TGCGCCAGCAGCCCGGACAGGGCAGAGACCCAGTACTTC. The encoded protein is CASSPDRAETQYF.

The chain recombines TRBV10-1 with TRBJ2-3, with 10 nucleotides matching TRBD2. The CDR3 is made up of 16 amino acids. With 6 bases clipped from V and 2 bases from J, the junction kept 8 bases outside the gene matches. Germline CDR1 and CDR2: WNHNN and SYGVQD (reference sequence). CDR3 nucleotide sequence: TGCGCCAGCAGAGTGACTAGCGGGTTACCCACAGATACGCAGTATTTT. This sequence encodes CASRVTSGLPTDTQYF.

The gene calls are TRBV7-2 and TRBJ1-5, with D possibly being TRBD1 (5 bases). V was clipped by 1 base and J by 9 bases, with 16 bases between them. From germline, CDR1 is SGHTA and CDR2 FQGNSA. This CDR3 spans 15 amino acids. CDR3 coding DNA: TGTGCCAGCAGCTTAGTTGGGTCAGGGTCCCGGCCCCAGCATTTT. This translates into CASSLVGSGSRPQHF.

J is TRBJ2-7 and V is TRBV6-5, with a weak D call TRBD2 (6 bases). CDR3 length: 15 residues. Germline CDR1 and CDR2: MNHEY and SVGAGI. Trimming stripped 5 bases from V and 7 bases from J, with 21 bases between. The CDR3 region has the DNA TGTGCCAGCAGTAGAGGACACGGGGAGGCTGGGGAGCAGTACTTC. Translated: CASSRGHGEAGEQYF.

DNA for the CDR3: TGTGCCAGCAGCGCGGCTCCGGGACAGGGCTACGAGCAGTACTTC. Encoded protein: CASSAAPGQGYEQYF. The chain recombines TRBV9 with TRBJ2-7, with TRBD1 matching over 9 bases. Germline V gene data show CDR1 as SGDLS and CDR2 as YYNGEE. Trimming at V came to 3 bases and at J to 3 bases, leaving 7 bases not matched to a gene. The CDR3 is made up of 15 amino acids.

The V gene is TRBV6-5, the J gene TRBJ2-7; D is possibly TRBD2 (5 bases). Per the germline V gene, CDR1 is MNHEY and CDR2 is SVGAGI. The CDR3 runs to 14 residues. Trimming took off 11 bases at V and 2 bases at J, with 19 bases between the two ends. The CDR3 loop is CAAGSRLKTYEQYF. The DNA for the CDR3 is TGTGCCGCGGGTTCAAGGCTTAAGACCTACGAGCAGTACTTC.

The chain recombines TRBV5-1 with TRBJ2-7; D unresolved. V was cut by 0 bases and J by 4 bases, with 8 bases left in between. CDR1 SGHRS and CDR2 YFSETQ come from the germline V gene. This CDR3 region has 13 residues. Here the CDR3 DNA reads TGCGCCAGCAGCTTGGCGGTAGATTACGAGCAGTACTTC. This sequence encodes CASSLAVDYEQYF.

The chain recombines TRBV5-1 with TRBJ1-2; TRBD1 might be the D (5 bases). Per germline, CDR1 SGHRS and CDR2 YFSETQ. The CDR3 is 13 amino acids. The V gene lost 8 bases and the J gene lost 4 bases, with 15 bases spanning the gap. The DNA of the CDR3 is TGCGCCAGTAACGCAGGGAATGTCTATGGCTACACCTTC. Translated: CASNAGNVYGYTF.

The chain is built from TRBV15 and TRBJ2-5, with 15 positions matching TRBD2. The trim removed 5 bases at V and 0 bases at J, leaving 10 bases unmatched. Germline lookup yields CDR1 LNHNV and CDR2 YYDKDF (reference sequence). The CDR3 length is 19 residues. The chain's CDR3 is CATSLPFGLAGGNQETQYF. CDR3 DNA: TGTGCCACCAGCTTACCCTTCGGACTAGCGGGGGGGAACCAAGAGACCCAGTACTTC.

The CDR3, as DNA: TGTGCCAGCAGCCAAGATTTGGTAGCGGGGGGCGAGCAGTACTTC. It specifies CASSQDLVAGGEQYF. The V and J genes are TRBV3-1 (or the pseudogene TRBV3-2) and TRBJ2-7; 10 bases agree with TRBD2. Per the germline V gene, CDR1 is LGHDT and CDR2 is YNNKEL (reference sequence). The CDR3 totals 15 residues. Trimming took 0 bases from V and 6 from J; bases not matched to a gene: 5.

This clone was detected once. The genes are TRBV29-1 and TRBJ1-6; 10 bases are a match to TRBD1. The CDR3 sequence is 14 residues long. CDR1 is SQVTM, CDR2 ANQGSEA, per germline. V was clipped by 7 bases and J by 7 bases; unmatched bases: 7. CDR3 bases: TGCAGCGCCTCGACAGGGGGCCGAAATTCACCCCTCCACTTT. The encoded protein is CSASTGGRNSPLHF.

V gene TRBV6-5 combines with J gene TRBJ2-1, with a weak D call TRBD2 (5 bases). The CDR3 sequence is 15 residues long. The ends were cut back, 2 bases at V and 12 bases at J, with 20 bases in the middle. Germline V lookup: CDR1 MNHEY, CDR2 SVGAGI. CDR3 in amino acids: CASSYSMGSLKGQFF. The CDR3 region has the DNA TGTGCCAGCAGTTACAGCATGGGGAGCCTAAAAGGGCAGTTCTTC.

This clone was detected only once. The CDR3 region is CASRPGTSAANEQFF. The CDR3 region has the DNA TGTGCCAGCAGGCCTGGGACTTCGGCGGCCAATGAGCAGTTCTTC. The V and J genes are TRBV6-5 and TRBJ2-1; the D gene is possibly TRBD2 (6 bases). The CDR3 has 15 residues. V dropped 6 bases and J dropped 6 bases, with 18 bases sitting between them. Germline loops: CDR1 MNHEY, CDR2 SVGAGI.

The chain uses TRBV6-2 or TRBV6-3 and TRBJ2-7; D gene uncertain. CDR3 length: 15 residues. Trimming cost V 0 bases and J 0 bases, with 9 bases left between them. CDR1 is MNHEY, CDR2 SVGEGT, per germline. The CDR3 spells CASSYSSGLSYEQYF. The CDR3 DNA sequence: TGTGCCAGCAGTTACTCTTCAGGTCTCTCCTACGAGCAGTACTTC.

This rearrangement joins TRBV7-3 to TRBJ2-6; D not certain. The CDR3 loop spans 15 amino acids. Deletions cut 5 bases from V and 4 bases from J, with 12 bases between. Germline V gene lookup returns CDR1 SGHTA and CDR2 FQGTGA. This CDR3 reads CASSAAGSGANVLTF. The CDR3 DNA reads TGTGCCAGCAGCGCCGCCGGGTCAGGGGCCAACGTCCTGACTTTC.

The rearrangement links TRBV2 to TRBJ1-4; 7 nucleotides agree with TRBD1. The V gene's germline CDR1 is SNHLY and CDR2 FYNNEI. The CDR3 spans 15 residues. Unmatched junction bases numbered 9, after V lost 3 bases and J lost 8 bases. Here the CDR3 reads CASSDPPAGGEKLFF. The CDR3 nucleotides read TGTGCCAGCAGTGATCCCCCGGCAGGGGGAGAAAAACTGTTTTTT.

The chain employs TRBV25-1 and TRBJ1-6; TRBD1 aligns across 9 bases. With 4 bases clipped from V and 9 bases from J, the junction kept 4 bases outside the gene matches. Germline lookup yields CDR1 MGHDK and CDR2 SYGVNS. This CDR3 comprises 14 residues. For the CDR3, the DNA is TGTGCCAGCAGTGGGGACAGGGTCGGTTCACCCCTCCACTTT. Translating gives CASSGDRVGSPLHF.

This clone is a singleton in its sample. The J gene is TRBJ1-1, the V gene TRBV10-3, with 10 nucleotides matching TRBD1. Germline V gives CDR1 ENHRY, CDR2 SYGVKD. CDR3 length equals 14 residues. With 10 bases clipped from V and 4 bases from J, the junction kept 9 bases outside the gene matches. In DNA, the CDR3 is TGTGCCAGCGACTCGACAGGGGGCGGCACTGAAGCTTTCTTT. It translates to CASDSTGGGTEAFF.

The V call is TRBV5-5, the J call TRBJ1-6; D gene ambiguous. Trimming left V 3 bases short and J 6 bases short, with 4 bases between. Germline CDR1 SGHKS, CDR2 YYEKEE (reference sequence). The CDR3 totals 12 residues. The CDR3 bases are TGTGCCAGCAGCTCGGGTAATTCACCCCTCCACTTT. Translated: CASSSGNSPLHF.

The genes are TRBV5-1 and TRBJ1-2; TRBD1 might be the D (5 bases). Trimming removed 2 bases at V and 4 bases at J, with 18 bases between. The CDR3 runs to 16 residues. The germline gives CDR1 SGHRS, CDR2 YFSETQ. The CDR3 sequence: CASSFPDLAGSYGYTF. CDR3 bases: TGCGCCAGCAGCTTCCCGGATTTGGCAGGGTCCTATGGCTACACCTTC. Together with reference TRBV5-1 and TRBJ1-2, the CDR3 gives the full variable domain: KAGVTQTPRYLIKTRGQQVTLSCSPISGHRSVSWYQQTPGQGLQFLFEYFSETQRNKGNFPGRFSGRQFSNSRSEMNVSTLELGDSALYLCASSFPDLAGSYGYTFGSGTRLTVV.